The 30 T cell receptor beta chains presented below share a single source sample, sequenced in a study of identical twins. TCRdb used MiXCR to reprocess the 5' RACE reads, holding one entry per CDR3 protein. The table has a few hundred thousand distinct CDR3 sequences, 15% seen once. The data also belong to a second study, concerning yellow fever vaccine responses in identical twins.

Sample: CD4+ T cells sorted from blood. All receptors come from a young woman in good health.

In its sample, this clonotype was seen a few times. At one end, the junction sequence differs from germline, possibly due to a read error. J is TRBJ1-1 and V is TRBV24-1; D gene uncertain. The CDR3 consists of 11 residues. Germline CDR1 is KGHDR and CDR2 is SFDVKD. The CDR3 sequence is CATSDFTGFYF. The DNA of the CDR3 is TGTGCCACCAGTGATTTTACCGGGTTCTACTTT.

There are a few counts of this clonotype. The rearrangement links TRBV10-3 to TRBJ2-3; 9 bases fit TRBD2. V shed 4 bases, J shed 2 bases, and the junction held 7 bases outside the gene matches. CDR3 size: 16 residues. CDR1 and CDR2 (germline): ENHRY, SYGVKD. CDR3: CAISGGSGGFTDTQYF. The CDR3 DNA follows: TGTGCCATCAGTGGAGGTAGCGGGGGATTCACAGATACGCAGTATTTT.

The genes are TRBV20-1 and TRBJ2-1; TRBD2 aligns across 8 bases. The J segment lost 0 bases and the V segment lost 1 base, leaving 2 bases of the junction unmatched. The CDR3 has 15 amino acids. Germline values: CDR1 DFQATT, CDR2 SNEGSKA (reference sequence). The CDR3 nucleotides read TGCAGTGCTAGAGGTGGGACTAGCTCCTACAATGAGCAGTTCTTC. Protein: CSARGGTSSYNEQFF.

The rearrangement joins TRBV11-2 to TRBJ2-2; 14 bases are shared with TRBD2. The length of the CDR3 is 16 residues. V trimming: 5 bases; J trimming: 6 bases; junction bases outside the gene matches: 5. Germline V gene sequence: CDR1 SGHAT, CDR2 FQNNGV. The CDR3 protein is CASSPTTSGGAGELFF. CDR3 nucleotide sequence: TGTGCCAGCAGCCCCACGACTAGCGGGGGGGCCGGGGAGCTGTTTTTT.

The chain carries TRBV5-1 and TRBJ2-1; either TRBD1 or TRBD2 may fit D (5 bases each). The CDR3 runs 14 residues. CDR1 is SGHRS, CDR2 YFSETQ, per germline. V shed 2 bases and J shed 2 bases, with 8 bases lying between them. CDR3 DNA: TGCGCCAGCAGCTTCAGGGACCCCTACAATGAGCAGTTCTTC. It translates to CASSFRDPYNEQFF.

The genes are TRBV5-5 and TRBJ2-5, with 13 bases fitting TRBD2. The CDR3 is 17 amino acids. V shed 2 bases, J shed 3 bases, and the junction held 7 bases outside the gene matches. Looked up from germline, CDR1 is SGHKS and CDR2 is YYEKEE (reference sequence). In DNA form, the CDR3 reads TGTGCCAGCAGCTTACTAGCGGGGGGGCCCCCGAAAGAGACCCAGTACTTC. Protein: CASSLLAGGPPKETQYF.

This chain connects TRBV10-3 to TRBJ1-1; weak D call: TRBD1 (5 bases). Germline V gene sequence: CDR1 ENHRY, CDR2 SYGVKD. Trimming shortened V by 0 bases and J by 4 bases, and 12 bases separated the two germline ends. The CDR3 has 15 residues. The CDR3 spells CAISESGGGSTEAFF. CDR3 DNA: TGTGCCATCAGTGAGTCAGGCGGGGGGAGCACTGAAGCTTTCTTT.

This clonotype was counted between two and nine times. J is TRBJ1-4 and V is TRBV6-5; D is possibly TRBD1 (6 bases). The germline V and J ends were trimmed by 5 bases and 11 bases, with 18 bases remaining between them. From germline, CDR1 is MNHEY and CDR2 SVGAGI. The CDR3 length is 14 residues. CDR3 DNA: TGTGCCAGCAGTCTCGAGGGGGGGCGAGTGAAACTGTTTTTT. It yields the protein CASSLEGGRVKLFF.

This clonotype was seen only a few times. The chain is built from TRBV28 and TRBJ2-1, with TRBD1 matching 9 bases. J was trimmed by 7 bases and V by 7 bases; bases with no gene match: 14. The CDR3 is made up of 16 amino acids. Per the germline V gene, CDR1 is MDHEN and CDR2 is SYDVKM. The DNA for the CDR3 is TGTGCCAGCATCCCTCCCGGGACAGGGTTTAGAAATGAGCAGTTCTTC. It specifies CASIPPGTGFRNEQFF.

This clonotype has just a few counts. The chain has TRBV28 and TRBJ2-5, with 9 bases matching TRBD1. With 7 bases clipped from V and 5 bases from J, the junction kept 5 bases outside the gene matches. Germline CDR1 and CDR2: MDHEN and SYDVKM. This CDR3 region has 13 residues. For the CDR3, the DNA is TGTGCCAGCAAAACAGGGGGCTGGGAGACCCAGTACTTC. Its protein is CASKTGGWETQYF.

This clonotype showed up just a few times. The gene calls are TRBV25-1 and TRBJ2-5; D not certain. Deletions cut 7 bases from V and 2 bases from J, with 5 bases between. The CDR3 runs to 11 residues. Germline CDR1 MGHDK, CDR2 SYGVNS. The CDR3 loop reads CASTIQETQYF. Here the CDR3 DNA reads TGTGCCAGCACTATACAAGAGACCCAGTACTTC. Combining the CDR3 with reference TRBV25-1 and TRBJ2-5 gives the whole variable domain EADIYQTPRYLVIGTGKKITLECSQTMGHDKMYWYQQDPGMELHLIHYSYGVNSTEKGDLSSESTVSRIRTEHFPLTLESARPSHTSQYLCASTIQETQYFGPGTRLLVL.

This clonotype was found once. The gene calls are TRBV20-1 and TRBJ2-7; 14 nucleotides align to TRBD2. The CDR3 is 18 residues long. Per germline, CDR1 DFQATT and CDR2 SNEGSKA (reference sequence). The CDR3 is CGARDWTSGGPSTYEQYV. CDR3 DNA sequence: TGCGGTGCTAGAGATTGGACTAGCGGGGGGCCATCCACCTACGAGCAGTACGTC.

The table lists this clonotype with a few counts. V gene TRBV7-2 combines with J gene TRBJ1-1; 8 positions agree with TRBD1. Germline CDR1 SGHTA, CDR2 FQGNSA. V gave up 5 bases and J gave up 5 bases; unmatched junction bases: 7. The CDR3 runs 14 residues. CDR3 DNA sequence: TGTGCCAGCAGCCCCCATGGGACAGGTACTGAAGCTTTCTTT. Protein sequence: CASSPHGTGTEAFF.

The rearrangement joins TRBV5-1 to TRBJ2-3; a possible D gene is TRBD1 (6 bases). CDR1 and CDR2 from the germline V gene are SGHRS and YFSETQ. The CDR3 is made up of 15 amino acids. Trimming took off 4 bases at V and 6 bases at J, with 18 bases between the two ends. The chain's CDR3 is CASSGGQPLRDTQYF. The CDR3 DNA reads TGCGCCAGCAGCGGTGGACAGCCGCTACGGGATACGCAGTATTTT. The full variable domain, in which reference TRBV5-1 and TRBJ2-3 provide the parts outside the CDR3, is KAGVTQTPRYLIKTRGQQVTLSCSPISGHRSVSWYQQTPGQGLQFLFEYFSETQRNKGNFPGRFSGRQFSNSRSEMNVSTLELGDSALYLCASSGGQPLRDTQYFGPGTRLTVL.

The sample holds a few counts of this clonotype. This chain joins TRBV4-1 and TRBJ2-1; D gene ambiguous. Germline V CDR1 and CDR2: MGHRA, YSYEKL. Trimming pared 3 bases from V and 12 bases from J, leaving 21 bases between. CDR3 size: 15 residues. CDR3 protein: CASSQPPHLPAGQFF. Here the CDR3 DNA reads TGCGCCAGCAGCCAGCCCCCACATTTACCAGCAGGGCAGTTCTTC.

There are a few counts of this clonotype. This chain links TRBV15 with TRBJ1-1, with a tentative D call TRBD1 (5 bases). Trimming shortened V by 0 bases and J by 0 bases, and 11 bases separated the two germline ends. Germline V CDR1 and CDR2: LNHNV, YYDKDF (reference sequence). The CDR3 totals 16 residues. The chain's CDR3 is CATSRDGTGMNTEAFF. CDR3 coding DNA: TGTGCCACCAGCAGAGATGGCACAGGCATGAACACTGAAGCTTTCTTT.

As DNA, the CDR3 is TGTGCCAGCAGCCCGGACAGGTACAATGAGCAGTTCTTC. Translating gives CASSPDRYNEQFF. The chain links TRBV7-9 to TRBJ2-1, with 7 bases lining up with TRBD1. The germline V gene encodes CDR1 SEHNR and CDR2 FQNEAQ (reference sequence). This CDR3 has 13 amino acids. V lost 5 bases and J lost 4; bases outside the gene matches: 2.

The chain uses TRBV20-1 and TRBJ1-2; D not resolved. The CDR3 totals 12 residues. Germline CDR1 is DFQATT and CDR2 is SNEGSKA (reference sequence). V dropped 6 bases and J dropped 4 bases, with 12 bases sitting between them. The DNA for the CDR3 is TGCAGTGCCTATGATAAATTCTATGGCTACACCTTC. This gives the protein CSAYDKFYGYTF.

This chain uses TRBV5-1 with TRBJ2-6, with 10 bases lining up with TRBD1. The germline CDR1 and CDR2 sequences are SGHRS and YFSETQ. The CDR3 is 19 residues long. After removal of 4 bases from V and 0 bases from J, the junction contained 10 bases not matched to a gene. The DNA for the CDR3 is TGCGCCAGCAGCCGTACGGGACAGGGGTCGAGCTCTGGGGCCAACGTCCTGACTTTC. It translates to CASSRTGQGSSSGANVLTF.

The chain combines TRBV3-1 with TRBJ2-1, with unresolved D. V was pared by 4 bases and J by 9 bases, with 19 bases between. This CDR3 comprises 15 residues. CDR1 and CDR2 from the germline V gene are LGHDT and YNNKEL (reference sequence). CDR3 nucleotides: TGTGCCAGCAGCCTCATAGGACGTAGCACTGGTGAGCAGTTCTTC. It specifies CASSLIGRSTGEQFF.

V usage is TRBV4-2 and J usage is TRBJ2-2, with D possibly matching TRBD1 (5 bases). Trimming cost V 4 bases and J 6 bases, with 12 bases left between them. This CDR3 has 14 residues. CDR1 and CDR2 from the germline V gene are LGHNA and YNFKEQ. CDR3 residues: CASSPGHFAGELFF. DNA for the CDR3: TGTGCCAGCAGCCCAGGGCACTTCGCCGGGGAGCTGTTTTTT.

V usage is TRBV6-1 and J usage is TRBJ1-1; 10 nucleotides agree with TRBD1. CDR3 length: 13 residues. V lost 6 bases, J lost 3 bases, and 1 base stayed unmatched. CDR1 and CDR2 from the germline V gene are MNHNS and SASEGT. The CDR3 DNA follows: TGTGCCAGCAGGGACAGGGGGGACACTGAAGCTTTCTTT. This sequence encodes CASRDRGDTEAFF.

A few counts support this clonotype. Here the CDR3 reads CASSSIGTSGSNEQFF. The CDR3 DNA sequence: TGTGCCAGCAGTTCAATTGGGACTAGCGGCAGCAATGAGCAGTTCTTC. This rearrangement joins TRBV28 to TRBJ2-1; 11 nucleotides match TRBD2. Germline lookup yields CDR1 MDHEN and CDR2 SYDVKM. This CDR3 contains 16 residues. The ends lost 4 bases at V and 6 bases at J; junction bases unmatched: 8.

This rearrangement joins TRBV20-1 to TRBJ2-1; 7 nucleotides agree with TRBD1. Losses at the gene ends were 3 bases for V and 2 bases for J; bases not matched to a gene: 7. Germline-derived CDR1 and CDR2 are DFQATT and SNEGSKA (reference sequence). The CDR3 sequence is 15 residues long. The CDR3 region is CSASEVGGPYNEQFF. CDR3 sequence (DNA): TGCAGTGCTAGTGAGGTAGGGGGCCCCTACAATGAGCAGTTCTTC.

This clonotype was observed at least ten times. V is TRBV12-3 or TRBV12-4 and J is TRBJ2-7; a weak D match, TRBD2 (7 bases). The CDR3 runs to 13 residues. The V end was cut by 3 bases, the J end by 7 bases, with 13 bases between. CDR3 residues: CASSLGGAGEQYF. In DNA form, the CDR3 reads TGTGCCAGCAGTTTGGGGGGGGCTGGAGAGCAGTACTTC.

The chain joins TRBV11-2 to TRBJ2-3, with D perhaps given as TRBD1 or TRBD2 (6 bases each). The CDR3 loop spans 14 amino acids. The V gene's germline CDR1 is SGHAT and CDR2 FQNNGV. V was shortened by 4 bases and J by 4 bases, with 12 bases between the two germline ends. The chain's CDR3 is CASSSWGAPDTQYF. The CDR3 DNA reads TGTGCCAGCAGCTCATGGGGGGCTCCAGATACGCAGTATTTT. The whole variable domain, filled in from reference TRBV11-2 and TRBJ2-3, reads EAGVAQSPRYKIIEKRQSVAFWCNPISGHATLYWYQQILGQGPKLLIQFQNNGVVDDSQLPKDRFSAERLKGVDSTLKIQPAKLEDSAVYLCASSSWGAPDTQYFGPGTRLTVL.

This clonotype was seen a handful of times. The CDR3 DNA follows: TGTGCCAGCAGCCAAGTCTCGGGGTTCCCAGAGACCCAGTACTTC. As protein: CASSQVSGFPETQYF. This chain uses TRBV3-1 with TRBJ2-5, with D perhaps matching TRBD2 (5 bases). Per germline, CDR1 LGHDT and CDR2 YNNKEL (reference sequence). The CDR3 sequence is 15 residues long. V lost 1 base and J lost 4, with 13 bases in between.

This clonotype has only a few counts. The V gene is TRBV5-1, the J gene TRBJ2-7; 10 nucleotides line up with TRBD2. V gave up 1 base and J gave up 0 bases; unmatched junction bases: 10. Germline-derived CDR1 and CDR2 are SGHRS and YFSETQ. The CDR3 runs to 18 residues. CDR3 in DNA: TGCGCCAGCAGCTTGAATAAGGGACTAGCGTCACTCTCCTACGAGCAGTACTTC. Encoded protein: CASSLNKGLASLSYEQYF.

This chain connects TRBV7-2 to TRBJ2-2; 7 bases line up with TRBD2. Trimming took 5 bases from V and 5 from J; bases not matched to a gene: 8. Germline CDR1 is SGHTA and CDR2 is FQGNSA. This CDR3 comprises 15 residues. The CDR3 DNA sequence: TGTGCCAGCAGCCTATATCGGGGGGAAACCGGGGAGCTGTTTTTT. Encoded protein: CASSLYRGETGELFF.

This clonotype showed up just a few times. The chain combines TRBV24-1 with TRBJ1-5; D is perhaps TRBD1 (6 bases). Germline V CDR1 and CDR2: KGHDR, SFDVKD. This CDR3 is built from 14 residues. V was shortened by 6 bases and J by 4 bases, with 12 bases between the two germline ends. The CDR3 spells CATSTGTKNQPQHF. CDR3 DNA: TGTGCCACCAGTACCGGGACAAAGAATCAGCCCCAGCATTTT.